A single sample is the source of the 17 T cell receptor beta chains below, sequenced in a study of CD8+CD57+ T cells in acquired aplastic anemia. Using genomic DNA as the template, TCR beta VDJ and CDR3 profiling was carried out. Each CDR3 protein is one row after TCRdb ran MiXCR on the reads. The sample holds some 150,000 distinct CDR3 sequences, about 48% seen once. The authors sequenced patients whose flow cytometry had shown CD8+CD57+ cell expansion. Material: sorted CD4+, CD8+, or CD8+CD57+ T cells (not recorded which) from PBMCs. The receptors here all came from a human donor with aplastic anemia.

In this sample, this clonotype turned up once. The chain uses TRBV25-1 and TRBJ1-4, with D possibly TRBD1 on 5 matching bases. The V and J ends lost 2 bases and 0 bases respectively, with 7 bases between them. In germline, CDR1 is MGHDK, CDR2 SYGVNS. The CDR3 sequence is 15 residues long. For the CDR3, the DNA is TGTGCCAGCAGTGAAGGGGGGGCAACTAATGAAAAACTGTTTTTT. Residues: CASSEGGATNEKLFF. Full variable domain (missing parts from reference TRBV25-1 and TRBJ1-4): EADIYQTPRYLVIGTGKKITLECSQTMGHDKMYWYQQDPGMELHLIHYSYGVNSTEKGDLSSESTVSRIRTEHFPLTLESARPSHTSQYLCASSEGGATNEKLFFGSGTQLSVL.

Regarding this clonotype: This may be a read error, as it is one base from a much larger clone. V and J are TRBV4-1 and TRBJ2-5, with D perhaps matching TRBD1 or TRBD2 (6 bases each). The CDR3 runs 15 residues. Germline V gives CDR1 MGHRA, CDR2 YSYEKL. The CDR3 DNA is TGCGCCAGCCGCCAAGATAGGGGGGATCAAGAGACCCAGTACTTC. Residues: CASRQDRGDQETQYF.

The V gene is TRBV2, the J gene TRBJ1-2, with TRBD1 as a possible D gene (6 bases). Germline-derived CDR1 and CDR2 are SNHLY and FYNNEI. The CDR3 totals 15 residues. Trimming took off 5 bases at V and 7 bases at J, with 20 bases between the two ends. CDR3 loop: CASSSSATGLGGYTF. The CDR3 DNA reads TGTGCCAGCAGTTCAAGCGCTACAGGGCTTGGTGGCTACACCTTC.

At least ten counts were recorded for this clonotype. The rearrangement links TRBV5-1 to TRBJ2-5; TRBD1 matches 8 bases. This CDR3 region has 15 residues. Trimming took 0 bases from V and 1 from J; bases not matched to a gene: 2. CDR1 and CDR2 (germline): SGHRS, YFSETQ. CDR3 DNA sequence: TGCGCCAGCAGCTTGGACAGGGGGAGCCAAGAGACCCAGTACTTC. Translation gives CASSLDRGSQETQYF. Full variable domain (remainder filled in from reference TRBV5-1 and TRBJ2-5): KAGVTQTPRYLIKTRGQQVTLSCSPISGHRSVSWYQQTPGQGLQFLFEYFSETQRNKGNFPGRFSGRQFSNSRSEMNVSTLELGDSALYLCASSLDRGSQETQYFGPGTRLLVL.

A note on this clonotype: This may be a read error, as it is one base from a much larger clone. The gene calls are TRBV7-9 and TRBJ1-1; 12 positions agree with TRBD1. CDR1 and CDR2 (germline): SEHNR, FQNEAQ (reference sequence). Losses at the gene ends were 11 bases for V and 6 bases for J; bases not matched to a gene: 7. The CDR3 has 13 amino acids. DNA of the CDR3: TGTGCCGGCATGGGGACAGGGGGCTCTGAAGCTTTCTTT. It yields the protein CAGMGTGGSEAFF.

This clonotype was found once. The rearrangement uses TRBV5-1 and TRBJ1-4; weak D call: TRBD1 (6 bases). CDR1 and CDR2 (germline): SGHRS, YFSETQ. The CDR3 sequence is 12 residues long. V dropped 5 bases and J dropped 13 bases, with 15 bases sitting between them. In nucleotides, the CDR3 is TGCGCCAGCAGTTCAGGGGACGGAGTACTGTTTTTT. Its translation: CASSSGDGVLFF.

The sample holds many counts of this clonotype. V is TRBV12-3 or TRBV12-4 and J is TRBJ1-2, with D perhaps matching TRBD1 (5 bases). V shed 5 bases and J shed 0 bases, with 16 bases lying between them. The CDR3 consists of 16 residues. This chain's CDR3 is CASSKDIIVANYGYTF. CDR3 sequence (DNA): TGTGCCAGCAGTAAGGACATTATCGTCGCTAACTATGGCTACACCTTC.

V usage is TRBV5-4 and J usage is TRBJ2-2, with 9 bases aligning to TRBD1. V shed 4 bases, J shed 3 bases, and the junction held 4 bases outside the gene matches. Germline-derived CDR1 and CDR2 are SGHNT and YYREEE (reference sequence). The CDR3 spans 15 residues. CDR3 region: CASSQGTGHTGELFF. DNA of the CDR3: TGTGCCAGCAGCCAGGGGACAGGGCACACCGGGGAGCTGTTTTTT.

The rearrangement uses TRBV2 and TRBJ2-3; no clear D gene. The CDR3 has 12 residues. Trimming removed 7 bases from V and 1 base from J, with 6 bases in between. In germline, CDR1 is SNHLY, CDR2 FYNNEI. CDR3: CASTDGTDTQYF. In DNA, the CDR3 is TGTGCCAGCACTGACGGCACAGATACGCAGTATTTT.

This clonotype was found a few times. This chain joins TRBV2 and TRBJ2-3; no firm D call. V was pared by 3 bases and J by 2 bases, with 3 bases between. This CDR3 spans 12 amino acids. The germline gives CDR1 SNHLY, CDR2 FYNNEI. Here the CDR3 DNA reads TGTGCCAGCAGTGATCCCACAGATACGCAGTATTTT. Residues: CASSDPTDTQYF.

This clonotype turned up a few times. The rearrangement links TRBV10-3 to TRBJ1-1; 7 nucleotides match TRBD1. The length of the CDR3 is 15 residues. Trimming removed 7 bases from V and 4 bases from J; junction bases left unmatched: 12. Germline CDR1 is ENHRY and CDR2 is SYGVKD. This CDR3 is CAIKEEGATVTEAFF. In DNA, the CDR3 is TGTGCCATCAAAGAGGAGGGGGCGACTGTCACTGAAGCTTTCTTT.

The gene calls are TRBV7-9 and TRBJ2-7, with 9 bases lining up with TRBD1. The J segment lost 6 bases and the V segment lost 5 bases, leaving 8 bases of the junction unmatched. Germline V gene lookup returns CDR1 SEHNR and CDR2 FQNEAQ (reference sequence). The CDR3 spans 14 residues. CDR3 loop: CASSDTGGRGEQYF. For the CDR3, the DNA is TGTGCCAGCAGCGATACAGGGGGCAGGGGCGAGCAGTACTTC.

CDR3 bases: TGTGCCAGTAGAGGACACGGTGCCTTGGGGCAGCCCCAGCATTTT. Encoded protein: CASRGHGALGQPQHF. V is TRBV19 and J is TRBJ1-5; D perhaps matches TRBD1 (5 bases). This CDR3 region has 15 residues. The germline V gene encodes CDR1 LNHDA and CDR2 SQIVND (reference sequence). V dropped 6 bases and J dropped 7 bases, with 19 bases sitting between them.

This clonotype has ten or more counts. V gene TRBV6-4 combines with J gene TRBJ2-7; D possibly corresponds to TRBD1 (6 bases). The germline V gene encodes CDR1 MRHNA and CDR2 SNTAGT. The CDR3 is 15 residues long. V shed 0 bases and J shed 2 bases, with 11 bases lying between them. In DNA form, the CDR3 reads TGTGCCAGCAGTGACTCGTCGCAGGGGCCCTACGAGCAGTACTTC. As protein: CASSDSSQGPYEQYF.

The chain links TRBV5-4 to TRBJ1-1, with 7 positions matching TRBD1. The germline CDR1 and CDR2 sequences are SGHNT and YYREEE (reference sequence). J was trimmed by 1 base and V by 1 base; bases with no gene match: 10. The CDR3 length is 17 residues. CDR3 in amino acids: CASSLRQGGKRNTEAFF. The CDR3 bases are TGTGCCAGCAGCTTGAGGCAGGGGGGTAAGCGGAACACTGAAGCTTTCTTT.

The rearrangement uses TRBV2 and TRBJ2-7, with D unclear. This CDR3 has 13 amino acids. With 1 base removed from V and 2 bases from J, the gap between germline ends came to 6 bases. The germline V gene encodes CDR1 SNHLY and CDR2 FYNNEI. The CDR3 reads CASSEVPTYEQYF. DNA of the CDR3: TGTGCCAGCAGTGAAGTCCCCACCTACGAGCAGTACTTC.

J is TRBJ1-2 and V is TRBV20-1; D gene uncertain. This CDR3 spans 13 amino acids. V was clipped by 2 bases and J by 2 bases, with 9 bases between them. Germline V CDR1 and CDR2: DFQATT, SNEGSKA (reference sequence). The CDR3 loop reads CSARLPENYGYTF. Here the CDR3 DNA reads TGCAGTGCTAGATTACCAGAAAACTATGGCTACACCTTC.